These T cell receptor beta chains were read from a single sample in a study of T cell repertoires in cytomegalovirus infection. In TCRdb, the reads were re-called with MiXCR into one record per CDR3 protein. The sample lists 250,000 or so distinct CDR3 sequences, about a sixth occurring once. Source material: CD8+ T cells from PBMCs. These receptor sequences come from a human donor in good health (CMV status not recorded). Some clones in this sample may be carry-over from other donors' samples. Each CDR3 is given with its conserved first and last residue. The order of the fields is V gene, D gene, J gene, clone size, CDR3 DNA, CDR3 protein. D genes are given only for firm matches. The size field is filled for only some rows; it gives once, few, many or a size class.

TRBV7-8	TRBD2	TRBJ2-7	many	TGTGCCAGCAGCCTCCGGGGGGGCAGCAAATACGAGCAGTACTTC	CASSLRGGSKYEQYF
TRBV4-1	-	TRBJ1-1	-	TGCGCCAGCAGCCAGACCCGGGACGGGGTCACTGAAGCTTTCTTT	CASSQTRDGVTEAFF
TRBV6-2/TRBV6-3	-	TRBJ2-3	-	TGTGCCAGCAGCCTGGACCCGACAGGACCCGTAACAGATACGCAGTATTTT	CASSLDPTGPVTDTQYF
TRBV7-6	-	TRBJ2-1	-	TGTGCCAGCAGCTTAGACCCACGCGGGCAGGACTACAATGAGCAGTTCTTC	CASSLDPRGQDYNEQFF
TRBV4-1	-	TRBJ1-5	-	TGCGCCAGCAGCCAAGATTGGGGTGGTCAGCCCCAGCATTTT	CASSQDWGGQPQHF
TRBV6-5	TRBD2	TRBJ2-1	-	TGTGCCAGCAGCCCTCCGGGACTAGCGCTCCACCCGAATGAGCAGTTCTTC	CASSPPGLALHPNEQFF
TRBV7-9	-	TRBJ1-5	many	TGTGCCAGCAGCTTAGGACCTCAGCCCCAGCATTTT	CASSLGPQPQHF
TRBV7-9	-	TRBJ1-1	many	TGTGCCAGCAGCTTAGCGTTTTCAGGCAACACTGAAGCTTTCTTT	CASSLAFSGNTEAFF
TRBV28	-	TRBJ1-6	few	TGTGCCAGCAGTTTCCTTCTCTCCTATAATTCACCCCTCCACTTT	CASSFLLSYNSPLHF
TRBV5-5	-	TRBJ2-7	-	TGTGCCAGCAGCTCCCGGGACTCCTTCTCGGGGGAGCAGTACTTC	CASSSRDSFSGEQYF
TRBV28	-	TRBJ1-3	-	TGTGCCAGCAGTTCGGGACAACCGATGGGCTCTGGAAACACCATATATTTT	CASSSGQPMGSGNTIYF
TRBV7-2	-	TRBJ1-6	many	TGTGCCAGCAGCTTAACGGGGGGCTCCTATAATTCACCCCTCCACTTT	CASSLTGGSYNSPLHF
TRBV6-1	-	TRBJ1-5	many	TGTGCCAGCAGCCGCGTGGGCGCGACAGGCAATCAGCCCCAGCATTTT	CASSRVGATGNQPQHF
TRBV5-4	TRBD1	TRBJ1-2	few	TGTGCCACTTCAGGGGGCACCGGCTACACCTTC	CATSGGTGYTF
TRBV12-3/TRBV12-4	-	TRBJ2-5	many	TGTGCCAGCAGTCCCGGTGAAGGGCAAGAGACCCAGTACTTC	CASSPGEGQETQYF
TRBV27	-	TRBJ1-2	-	TGTGCCAGCAGTTCCCCCCCGTATGGCTACACCTTC	CASSSPPYGYTF
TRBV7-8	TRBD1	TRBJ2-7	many	TGTGCCAGCAGCGGCGGGACAGGCCTCTCCTACGAGCAGTACTTC	CASSGGTGLSYEQYF
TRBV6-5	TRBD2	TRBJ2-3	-	TGTGCCAGCAGCACGGGTAGCGGGGAAGGGGATACGCAGTATTTT	CASSTGSGEGDTQYF
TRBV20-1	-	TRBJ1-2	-	TGCAGTGCTAGAGCGGGGGTTTTAATGGAAAACTATGGCTACACCTTC	CSARAGVLMENYGYTF
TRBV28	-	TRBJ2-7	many	TGTGCCAGCCGGGATCGGGGGGCTTTGTACGAGCAGTACTTC	CASRDRGALYEQYF
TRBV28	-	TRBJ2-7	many	TGTGCCAGCAGTTTAGTCCTTAGCCTATCCTACGAGCAGTACTTC	CASSLVLSLSYEQYF
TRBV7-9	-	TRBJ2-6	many	TGTGCCAGCACCTCGGTCGGTGGTGGGGCCAACGTCCTGACTTTC	CASTSVGGGANVLTF
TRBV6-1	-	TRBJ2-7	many	TGTGCCAGCAGTGGTTCGGTTGTAGGGGTAGTCTACGAGCAGTACTTC	CASSGSVVGVVYEQYF
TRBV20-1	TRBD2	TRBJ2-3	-	TGCAGTGCTAGAGATAGCGGGGGCGCAGATACGCAGTATTTT	CSARDSGGADTQYF